This T cell receptor (beta chain) was found in a study of identical twins. General study findings and limits: In cord blood, abundant beta clonotypes had fewer insertions; memory showed no trend. Sequences that were beta out-of-frame showed weaker excess twin sharing.

The J segment lost 6 bases and the V segment lost 1 base, leaving 17 bases of the junction unmatched. The germline CDR1 and CDR2 sequences are LGHDT and YNNKEL (reference sequence). The CDR3 is 19 amino acids. TCRdb re-called the 5' RACE reads with MiXCR, one entry per CDR3 protein. The sample lists some 600,000 distinct CDR3 sequences; around 7.4% were seen once. Note on this clonotype: Its antigen is as yet unknown.

In addition, the sample was reused for a study of yellow fever vaccine responses in identical twins.

The source material was PBMCs. The chain uses TRBV3-1 and TRBJ2-1; 8 bases agree with TRBD2. This clonotype was sampled from a woman between 18 and 30 years old in good health. This chain's CDR3 is CASSQVGLGSGRATNEQFF. The CDR3 region has the DNA TGTGCCAGCAGCCAAGTGGGACTCGGGTCCGGGAGGGCCACCAATGAGCAGTTCTTC.